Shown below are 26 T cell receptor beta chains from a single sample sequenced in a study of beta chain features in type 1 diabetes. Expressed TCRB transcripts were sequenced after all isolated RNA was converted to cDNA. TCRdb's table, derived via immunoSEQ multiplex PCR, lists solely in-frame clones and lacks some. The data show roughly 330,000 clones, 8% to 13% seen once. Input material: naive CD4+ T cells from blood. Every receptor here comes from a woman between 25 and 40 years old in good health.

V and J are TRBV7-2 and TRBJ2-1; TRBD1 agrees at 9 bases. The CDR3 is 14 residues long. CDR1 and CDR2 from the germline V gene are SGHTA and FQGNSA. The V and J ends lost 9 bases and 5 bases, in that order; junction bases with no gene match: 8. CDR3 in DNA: TGTGCCAGTACAGGGGGCTGGGCTGACAATGAGCAGTTCTTC. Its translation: CASTGGWADNEQFF.

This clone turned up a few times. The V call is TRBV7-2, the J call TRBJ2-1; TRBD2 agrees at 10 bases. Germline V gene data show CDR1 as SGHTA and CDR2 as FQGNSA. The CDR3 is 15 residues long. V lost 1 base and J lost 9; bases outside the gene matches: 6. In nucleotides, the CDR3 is TGTGCCAGCAGCTTAGACCTAGCGGGAGTGTCTGAGCAGTTCTTC. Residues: CASSLDLAGVSEQFF.

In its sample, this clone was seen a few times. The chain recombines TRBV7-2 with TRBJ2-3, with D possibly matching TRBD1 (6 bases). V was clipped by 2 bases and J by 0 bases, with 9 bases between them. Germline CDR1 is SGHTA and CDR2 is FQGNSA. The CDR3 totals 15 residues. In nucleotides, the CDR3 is TGTGCCAGCAGCTTAAGGGGGTTCAGCACAGATACGCAGTATTTT. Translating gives CASSLRGFSTDTQYF.

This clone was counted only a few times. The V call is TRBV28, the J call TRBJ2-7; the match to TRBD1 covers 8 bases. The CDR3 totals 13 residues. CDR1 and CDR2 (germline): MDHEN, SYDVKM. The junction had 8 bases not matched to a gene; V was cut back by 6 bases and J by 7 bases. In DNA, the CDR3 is TGTGCCAGCAGAGAGCAGGGGGCCGGGGAGCAGTACTTC. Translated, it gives CASREQGAGEQYF.

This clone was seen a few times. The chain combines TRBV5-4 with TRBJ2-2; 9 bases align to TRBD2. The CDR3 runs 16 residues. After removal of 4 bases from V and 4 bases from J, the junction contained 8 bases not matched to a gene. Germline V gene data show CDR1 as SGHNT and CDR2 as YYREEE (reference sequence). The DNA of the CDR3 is TGTGCCAGCAGCCCGATAGCGGGAGAGTCCACCGGGGAGCTGTTTTTT. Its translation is CASSPIAGESTGELFF.

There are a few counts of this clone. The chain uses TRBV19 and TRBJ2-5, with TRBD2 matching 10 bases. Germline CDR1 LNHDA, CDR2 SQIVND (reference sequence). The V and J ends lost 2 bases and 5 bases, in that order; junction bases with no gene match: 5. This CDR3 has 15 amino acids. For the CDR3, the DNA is TGTGCCAGTAGTATACTAGCGGGAGTACGGGAGACCCAGTACTTC. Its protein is CASSILAGVRETQYF.

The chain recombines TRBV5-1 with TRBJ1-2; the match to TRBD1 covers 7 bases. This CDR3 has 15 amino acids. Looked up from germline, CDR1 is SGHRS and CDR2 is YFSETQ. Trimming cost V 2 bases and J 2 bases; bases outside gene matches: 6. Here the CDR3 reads CASSFGDSYNYGYTF. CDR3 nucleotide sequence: TGCGCCAGCAGCTTCGGGGACAGTTACAACTATGGCTACACCTTC.

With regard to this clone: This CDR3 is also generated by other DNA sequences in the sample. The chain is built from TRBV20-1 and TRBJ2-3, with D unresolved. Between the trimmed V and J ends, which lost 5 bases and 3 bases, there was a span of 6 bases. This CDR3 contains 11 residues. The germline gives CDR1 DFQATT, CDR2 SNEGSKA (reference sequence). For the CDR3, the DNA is TGCAGTGCTTCCCTTACAGATACGCAGTATTTT. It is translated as CSASLTDTQYF.

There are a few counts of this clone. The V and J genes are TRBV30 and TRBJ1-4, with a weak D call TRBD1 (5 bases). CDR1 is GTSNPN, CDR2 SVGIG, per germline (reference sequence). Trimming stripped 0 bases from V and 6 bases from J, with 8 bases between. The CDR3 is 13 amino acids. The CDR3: CAWSVQGDEKLFF. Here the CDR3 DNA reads TGTGCCTGGAGTGTACAAGGGGATGAAAAACTGTTTTTT.

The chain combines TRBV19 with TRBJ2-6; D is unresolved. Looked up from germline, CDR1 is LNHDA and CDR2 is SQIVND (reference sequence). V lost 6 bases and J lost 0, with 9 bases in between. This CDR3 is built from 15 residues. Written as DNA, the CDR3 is TGTGCCAGTAGCCCAACAGCCTCTGGGGCCAACGTCCTGACTTTC. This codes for CASSPTASGANVLTF.

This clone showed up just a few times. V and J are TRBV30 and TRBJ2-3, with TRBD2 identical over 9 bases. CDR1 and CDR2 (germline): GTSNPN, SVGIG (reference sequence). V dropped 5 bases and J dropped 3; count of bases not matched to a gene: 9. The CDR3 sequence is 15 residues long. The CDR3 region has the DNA TGTGCCTGGGGGCTTAGCGGGAGAAAGACAGATACGCAGTATTTT. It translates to CAWGLSGRKTDTQYF.

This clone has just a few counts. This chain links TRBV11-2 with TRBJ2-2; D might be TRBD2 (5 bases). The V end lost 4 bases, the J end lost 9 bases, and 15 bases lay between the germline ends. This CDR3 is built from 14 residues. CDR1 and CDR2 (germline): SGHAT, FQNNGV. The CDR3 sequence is CASSSSVLGRELFF. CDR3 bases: TGTGCCAGCAGCTCCTCAGTACTAGGGAGGGAGCTGTTTTTT.

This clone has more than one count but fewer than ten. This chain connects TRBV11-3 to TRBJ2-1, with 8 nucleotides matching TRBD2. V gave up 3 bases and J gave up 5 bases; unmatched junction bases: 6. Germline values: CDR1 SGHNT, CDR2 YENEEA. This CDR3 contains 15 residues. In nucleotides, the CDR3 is TGTGCCAGCAGCTTGCCGGGAGGGCCCCACAATGAGCAGTTCTTC. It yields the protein CASSLPGGPHNEQFF. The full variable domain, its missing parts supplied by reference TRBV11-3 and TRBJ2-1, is EAGVVQSPRYKIIEKKQPVAFWCNPISGHNTLYWYLQNLGQGPELLIRYENEEAVDDSQLPKDRFSAERLKGVDSTLKIQPAELGDSAVYLCASSLPGGPHNEQFFGPGTRLTVL.

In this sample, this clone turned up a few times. In DNA form, the CDR3 reads TGTGCCAGCTCACCATCGGTGAACAGGGGCTCTGGAAACACCATATATTTT. Protein sequence: CASSPSVNRGSGNTIYF. The V gene is TRBV18, the J gene TRBJ1-3, with 7 bases fitting TRBD1. V lost 2 bases and J lost 0; bases outside the gene matches: 7. The length of the CDR3 is 17 residues. Germline loops: CDR1 KGHSH, CDR2 LQKENI.

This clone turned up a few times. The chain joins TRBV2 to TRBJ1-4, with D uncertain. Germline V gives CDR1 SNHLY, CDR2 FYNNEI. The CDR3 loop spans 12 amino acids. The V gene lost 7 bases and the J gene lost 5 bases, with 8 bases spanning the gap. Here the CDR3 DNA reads TGTGCCAGCAAACAGATAAATGAAAAACTGTTTTTT. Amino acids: CASKQINEKLFF.

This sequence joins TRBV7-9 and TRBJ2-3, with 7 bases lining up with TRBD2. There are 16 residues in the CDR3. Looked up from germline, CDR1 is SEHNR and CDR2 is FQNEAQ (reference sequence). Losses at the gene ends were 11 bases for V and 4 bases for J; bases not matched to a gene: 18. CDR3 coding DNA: TGTGCCTCCCGACGTCGCGGGGGAGCCGGCCCAGATACGCAGTATTTT. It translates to CASRRRGGAGPDTQYF.

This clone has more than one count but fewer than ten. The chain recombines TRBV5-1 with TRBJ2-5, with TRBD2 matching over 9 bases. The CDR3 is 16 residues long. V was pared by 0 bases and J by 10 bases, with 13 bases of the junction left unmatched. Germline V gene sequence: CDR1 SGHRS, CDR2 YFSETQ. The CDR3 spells CASSLESGRKHRVQYF. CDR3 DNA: TGCGCCAGCAGCTTGGAAAGCGGGAGGAAACACAGGGTCCAGTACTTC.

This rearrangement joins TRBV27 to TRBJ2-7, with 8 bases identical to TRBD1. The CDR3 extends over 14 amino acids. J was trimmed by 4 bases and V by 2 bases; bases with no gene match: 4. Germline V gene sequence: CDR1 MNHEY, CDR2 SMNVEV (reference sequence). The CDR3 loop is CASSLGRDRYEQYF. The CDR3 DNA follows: TGTGCCAGCAGTTTAGGGCGGGACAGGTACGAGCAGTACTTC.

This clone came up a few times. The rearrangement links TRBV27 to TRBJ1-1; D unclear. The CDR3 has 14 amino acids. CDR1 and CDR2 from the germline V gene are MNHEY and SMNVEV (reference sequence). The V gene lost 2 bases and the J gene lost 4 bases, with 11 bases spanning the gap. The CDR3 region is CASSLVRVGTEAFF. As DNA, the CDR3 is TGTGCCAGCAGTTTAGTCCGGGTGGGCACTGAAGCTTTCTTT.

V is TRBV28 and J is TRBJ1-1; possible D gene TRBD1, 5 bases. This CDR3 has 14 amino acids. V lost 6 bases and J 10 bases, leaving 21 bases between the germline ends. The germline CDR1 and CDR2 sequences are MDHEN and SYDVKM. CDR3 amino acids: CASRGGMIGLGAFF. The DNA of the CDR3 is TGTGCCAGCAGGGGGGGGATGATCGGGCTAGGAGCTTTCTTT.

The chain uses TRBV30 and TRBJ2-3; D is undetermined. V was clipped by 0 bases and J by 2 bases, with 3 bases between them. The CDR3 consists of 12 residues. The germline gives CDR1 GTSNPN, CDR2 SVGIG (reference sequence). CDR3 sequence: CAWSVATDTQYF. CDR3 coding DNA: TGTGCCTGGAGTGTAGCCACAGATACGCAGTATTTT. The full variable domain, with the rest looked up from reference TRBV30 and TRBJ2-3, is SQTIHQWPATLVQPVGSPLSLECTVEGTSNPNLYWYRQAAGRGLQLLFYSVGIGQISSEVPQNLSASRPQDRQFILSSKKLLLSDSGFYLCAWSVATDTQYFGPGTRLTVL.

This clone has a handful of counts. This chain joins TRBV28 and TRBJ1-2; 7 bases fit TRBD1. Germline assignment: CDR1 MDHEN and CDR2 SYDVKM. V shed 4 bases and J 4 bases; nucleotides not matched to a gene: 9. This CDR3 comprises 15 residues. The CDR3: CASSSEPRDSYGYTF. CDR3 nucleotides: TGTGCCAGCAGTTCCGAACCCCGGGACAGCTATGGCTACACCTTC.

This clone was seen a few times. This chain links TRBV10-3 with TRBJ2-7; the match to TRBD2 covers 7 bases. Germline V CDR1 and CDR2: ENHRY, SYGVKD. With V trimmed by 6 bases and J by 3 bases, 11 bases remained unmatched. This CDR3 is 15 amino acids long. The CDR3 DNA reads TGTGCCATCAGGCGCGGGGGAGGAGGGAACTACGAGCAGTACTTC. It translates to CAIRRGGGGNYEQYF.

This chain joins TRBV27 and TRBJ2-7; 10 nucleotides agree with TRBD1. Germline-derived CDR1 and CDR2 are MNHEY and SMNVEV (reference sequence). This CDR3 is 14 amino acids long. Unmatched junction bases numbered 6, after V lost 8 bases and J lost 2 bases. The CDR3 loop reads CASRTGTGAYEQYF. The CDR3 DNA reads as TGTGCCAGCCGCACCGGGACAGGGGCCTACGAGCAGTACTTC.

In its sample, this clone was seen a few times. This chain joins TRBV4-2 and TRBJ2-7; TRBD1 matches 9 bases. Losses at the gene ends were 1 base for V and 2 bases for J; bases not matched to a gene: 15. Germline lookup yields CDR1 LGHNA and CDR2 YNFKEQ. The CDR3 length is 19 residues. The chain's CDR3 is CASSQVLSGRDRVPYEQYF. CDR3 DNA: TGTGCCAGCAGCCAAGTCCTCTCTGGACGGGACAGGGTCCCCTACGAGCAGTACTTC.

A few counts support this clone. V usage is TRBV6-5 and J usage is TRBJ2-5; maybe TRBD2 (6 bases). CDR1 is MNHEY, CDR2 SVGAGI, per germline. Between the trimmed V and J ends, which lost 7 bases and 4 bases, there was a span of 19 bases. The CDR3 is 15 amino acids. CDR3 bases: TGTGCCAGCAACAGGAGGAGGAGGGGAGGAGAGACCCAGTACTTC. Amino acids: CASNRRRRGGETQYF.